What follows are 14 T cell receptor beta chains derived from one specimen sequenced in a study of shared clonotypes between healthy human individuals. The table came from immunoSEQ multiplex PCR; TCRdb's copy has only in-frame clones and leaves some out. Among roughly 2.6 million clones listed, roughly nine tenths were seen once. Sequenced: naive CD4+ T cells sorted from blood. The subset is: CD45RA+ positively selected. All receptors come from a man aged 18 to 30 in good health.

CDR3 nucleotides: TGTGCCAGCAGCTTGTCGGCCAAGGCTACCGGGGAGCTGTTTTTT. As protein: CASSLSAKATGELFF. The rearrangement joins TRBV5-6 to TRBJ2-2; the D is unclear. The CDR3 totals 15 residues. The V gene lost 1 base and the J gene lost 5 bases, with 12 bases spanning the gap. The germline V gene has CDR1 SGHDT and CDR2 YYEEEE.

The chain couples TRBV11-2 to TRBJ1-1; 8 bases fit TRBD1. Trimming at V came to 4 bases and at J to 4 bases, leaving 5 bases not matched to a gene. CDR1 is SGHAT and CDR2 is FQNNGV in the germline V gene. The CDR3 loop spans 14 amino acids. CDR3 region: CASSYDRGGTEAFF. The CDR3 DNA reads TGTGCCAGCAGCTATGACAGGGGAGGCACTGAAGCTTTCTTT.

The chain carries TRBV7-3 and TRBJ2-5; a weak D match, TRBD2 (5 bases). From germline, CDR1 is SGHTA and CDR2 FQGTGA. CDR3 length equals 16 residues. With 6 bases removed from V and 2 bases from J, the gap between germline ends came to 19 bases. CDR3 amino acids: CASRKRAGPLQETQYF. The CDR3 bases are TGTGCCAGCAGAAAAAGGGCGGGCCCCCTTCAAGAGACCCAGTACTTC.

The CDR3 is CASSYPGTGGYEQYF. CDR3 sequence (DNA): TGTGCCAGCAGTTACCCCGGGACAGGGGGCTACGAGCAGTACTTC. The V and J genes are TRBV6-5 and TRBJ2-7, with TRBD1 matching 11 bases. The CDR3 contains 15 residues. V shed 2 bases and J 3 bases; nucleotides not matched to a gene: 3. Germline values: CDR1 MNHEY, CDR2 SVGAGI.

The J gene is TRBJ2-7, the V gene TRBV4-3, with 7 positions matching TRBD2. In germline, CDR1 is LGHNA, CDR2 YSLEER. With 0 bases clipped from V and 3 bases from J, the junction kept 8 bases outside the gene matches. The CDR3 consists of 16 residues. CDR3 nucleotide sequence: TGCGCCAGCAGCCAAGAATGGGAGCGGGATCGCTACGAGCAGTACTTC. Amino acids: CASSQEWERDRYEQYF.

The V and J genes are TRBV4-1 and TRBJ2-2; TRBD1 matches at 9 bases. The germline CDR1 and CDR2 sequences are MGHRA and YSYEKL. The length of the CDR3 is 16 residues. V shed 1 base and J 0 bases; nucleotides not matched to a gene: 0. The CDR3 region has the DNA TGCGCCAGCAGCCAAGGACAGGGGGCGAACACCGGGGAGCTGTTTTTT. It yields the protein CASSQGQGANTGELFF.

The chain employs TRBV9 and TRBJ1-1; perhaps TRBD1 as D (6 bases). The CDR3 has 13 residues. Germline V gives CDR1 SGDLS, CDR2 YYNGEE. The V and J ends lost 4 bases and 6 bases respectively, with 13 bases between them. For the CDR3, the DNA is TGTGCCAGCAGCCGAATCACAGGGTCTGAAGCTTTCTTT. This codes for CASSRITGSEAFF.

The chain links TRBV5-1 to TRBJ1-4; a possible D gene is TRBD1 (6 bases). The V gene's germline CDR1 is SGHRS and CDR2 YFSETQ. The CDR3 loop spans 15 amino acids. Between the trimmed V and J ends, which lost 4 bases and 6 bases, there was a span of 16 bases. The CDR3 nucleotides are TGCGCCAGCAGCCATACAGGGATTGGGGATGAAAAACTGTTTTTT. Translating it yields CASSHTGIGDEKLFF. Looking up the rest from reference TRBV5-1 and TRBJ1-4 gives the full variable domain: KAGVTQTPRYLIKTRGQQVTLSCSPISGHRSVSWYQQTPGQGLQFLFEYFSETQRNKGNFPGRFSGRQFSNSRSEMNVSTLELGDSALYLCASSHTGIGDEKLFFGSGTQLSVL.

On this clone itself: The same CDR3 also results from other DNA sequences found in this sample. The gene calls are TRBV18 and TRBJ1-2, with D uncertain. This CDR3 has 13 residues. V shed 3 bases and J shed 3 bases, with 8 bases lying between them. Germline V gene lookup returns CDR1 KGHSH and CDR2 LQKENI. DNA of the CDR3: TGTGCCAGCTCACCTAGTGAGGACTATGGCTACACCTTC. Its translation: CASSPSEDYGYTF.

This clone has only one observation. This rearrangement joins TRBV7-9 to TRBJ2-2; 9 nucleotides match TRBD2. V trimming: 3 bases; J trimming: 2 bases; junction bases outside the gene matches: 4. The CDR3 is made up of 16 amino acids. In germline, CDR1 is SEHNR, CDR2 FQNEAQ (reference sequence). This CDR3 is CASSLSGGPNTGELFF. The CDR3 DNA is TGTGCCAGCAGCTTGAGCGGGGGGCCAAACACCGGGGAGCTGTTTTTT.

Regarding this clone: Other DNA sequences in the same sample also yield this CDR3. The chain recombines TRBV19 with TRBJ2-2, with unresolved D. Trimming removed 2 bases from V and 7 bases from J, with 5 bases in between. From germline, CDR1 is LNHDA and CDR2 SQIVND (reference sequence). The CDR3 sequence is 12 residues long. The CDR3 bases are TGTGCCAGTAGTATAAGGGTCGGGGAGCTGTTTTTT. This gives the protein CASSIRVGELFF.

The gene calls are TRBV19 and TRBJ2-6, with TRBD1 as a possible D gene (5 bases). CDR3 length equals 13 residues. Germline CDR1 reads LNHDA; CDR2 reads SQIVND (reference sequence). V lost 10 bases and J 4 bases, leaving 11 bases between the germline ends. CDR3 amino acids: CATRASGANVLTF. CDR3 nucleotide sequence: TGTGCCACCAGGGCTTCCGGGGCCAACGTCCTGACTTTC.

The chain's CDR3 is CASSFGSGEYNEQFF. CDR3 coding DNA: TGTGCCAGCAGCTTTGGGAGTGGGGAATACAATGAGCAGTTCTTC. The rearrangement joins TRBV5-6 to TRBJ2-1, with D possibly being TRBD2 (5 bases). Germline lookup yields CDR1 SGHDT and CDR2 YYEEEE. Trimming removed 2 bases from V and 4 bases from J, with 13 bases in between. The CDR3 loop spans 15 amino acids.

The chain recombines TRBV7-8 with TRBJ1-1, with a possible D match to TRBD1 (5 bases). Trimming left V 5 bases short and J 0 bases short, with 16 bases between. Looked up from germline, CDR1 is SGHVS and CDR2 is FQNEAQ. This CDR3 has 16 amino acids. CDR3 sequence (DNA): TGTGCCAGCAGCCCTCGCCAGGGCTCCATGAACACTGAAGCTTTCTTT. This codes for CASSPRQGSMNTEAFF.